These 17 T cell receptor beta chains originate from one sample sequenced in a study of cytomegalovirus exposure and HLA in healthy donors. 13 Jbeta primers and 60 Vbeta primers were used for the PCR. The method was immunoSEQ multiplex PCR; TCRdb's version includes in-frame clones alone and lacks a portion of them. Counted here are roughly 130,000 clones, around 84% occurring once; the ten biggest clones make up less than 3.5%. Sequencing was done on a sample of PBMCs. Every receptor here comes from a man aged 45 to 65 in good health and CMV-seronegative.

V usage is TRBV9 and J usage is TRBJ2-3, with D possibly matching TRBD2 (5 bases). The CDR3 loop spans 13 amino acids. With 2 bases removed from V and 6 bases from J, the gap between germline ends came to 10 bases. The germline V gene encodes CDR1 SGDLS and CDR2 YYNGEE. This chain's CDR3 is CASSVTRVDTQYF. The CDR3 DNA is TGTGCCAGCAGCGTGACGAGGGTTGATACGCAGTATTTT.

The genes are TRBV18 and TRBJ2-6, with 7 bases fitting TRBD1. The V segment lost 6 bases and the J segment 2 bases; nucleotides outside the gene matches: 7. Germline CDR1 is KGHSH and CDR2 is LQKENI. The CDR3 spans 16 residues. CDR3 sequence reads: CASSLTGIAGANVLTF. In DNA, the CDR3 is TGTGCCAGCTCGCTGACAGGGATCGCTGGGGCCAACGTCCTGACTTTC.

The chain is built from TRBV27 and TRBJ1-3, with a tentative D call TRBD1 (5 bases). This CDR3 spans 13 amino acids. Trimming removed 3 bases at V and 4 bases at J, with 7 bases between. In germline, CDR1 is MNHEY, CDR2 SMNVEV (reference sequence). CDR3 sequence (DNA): TGTGCCAGCAGTTTTGGGGCCGGAAACACCATATATTTT. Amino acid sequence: CASSFGAGNTIYF.

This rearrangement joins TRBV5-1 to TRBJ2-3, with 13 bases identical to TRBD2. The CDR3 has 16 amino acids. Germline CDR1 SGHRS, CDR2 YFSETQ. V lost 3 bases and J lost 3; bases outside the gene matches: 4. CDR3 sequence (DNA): TGCGCCAGCAGCTCGCAGGGACTAGCGGGGACAGATACGCAGTATTTT. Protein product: CASSSQGLAGTDTQYF.

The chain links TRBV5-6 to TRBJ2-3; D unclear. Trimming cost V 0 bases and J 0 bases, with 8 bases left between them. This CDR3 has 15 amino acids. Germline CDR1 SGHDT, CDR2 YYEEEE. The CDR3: CASSLAFSSTDTQYF. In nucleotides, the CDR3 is TGTGCCAGCAGCTTGGCCTTTTCTAGCACAGATACGCAGTATTTT.

CDR3 DNA sequence: TGTGCCTGGGATGGGGGGACAGGAACCTACGAGCAGTACTTC. Translating gives CAWDGGTGTYEQYF. The chain uses TRBV30 and TRBJ2-7; TRBD1 matches 8 bases. V dropped 5 bases and J dropped 2; count of bases not matched to a gene: 8. Germline V CDR1 and CDR2: GTSNPN, SVGIG (reference sequence). The CDR3 is 14 residues long.

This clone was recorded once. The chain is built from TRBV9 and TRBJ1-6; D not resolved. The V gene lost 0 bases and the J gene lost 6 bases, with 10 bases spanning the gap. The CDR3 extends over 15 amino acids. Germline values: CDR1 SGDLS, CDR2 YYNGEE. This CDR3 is CASSVAGSSNSPLHF. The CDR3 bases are TGTGCCAGCAGCGTAGCTGGGAGTAGTAATTCACCCCTCCACTTT.

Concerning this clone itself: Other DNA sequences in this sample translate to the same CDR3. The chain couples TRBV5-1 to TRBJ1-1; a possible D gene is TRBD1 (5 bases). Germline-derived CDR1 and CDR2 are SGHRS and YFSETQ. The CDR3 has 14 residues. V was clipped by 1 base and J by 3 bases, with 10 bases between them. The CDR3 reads CASSLRGEDTEAFF. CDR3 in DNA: TGCGCCAGCAGCTTGCGGGGGGAGGACACTGAAGCTTTCTTT.

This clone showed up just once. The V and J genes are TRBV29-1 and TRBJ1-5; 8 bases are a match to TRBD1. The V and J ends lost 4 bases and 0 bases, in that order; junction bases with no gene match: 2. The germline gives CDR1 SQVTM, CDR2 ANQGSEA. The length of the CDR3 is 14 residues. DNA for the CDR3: TGCAGCGTTGGGACAGGGCCTAGCAATCAGCCCCAGCATTTT. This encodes CSVGTGPSNQPQHF. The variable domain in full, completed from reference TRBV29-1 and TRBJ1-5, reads SAVISQKPSRDICQRGTSLTIQCQVDSQVTMMFWYRQQPGQSLTLIATANQGSEATYESGFVIDKFPISRPNLTFSTLTVSNMSPEDSSIYLCSVGTGPSNQPQHFGDGTRLSIL.

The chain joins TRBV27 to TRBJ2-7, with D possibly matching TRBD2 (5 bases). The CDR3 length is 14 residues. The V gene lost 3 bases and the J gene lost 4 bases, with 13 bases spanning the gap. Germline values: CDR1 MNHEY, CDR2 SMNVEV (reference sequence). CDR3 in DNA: TGTGCCAGCAGTTTGAAGGTCAGCGGATACGAGCAGTACTTC. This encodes CASSLKVSGYEQYF.

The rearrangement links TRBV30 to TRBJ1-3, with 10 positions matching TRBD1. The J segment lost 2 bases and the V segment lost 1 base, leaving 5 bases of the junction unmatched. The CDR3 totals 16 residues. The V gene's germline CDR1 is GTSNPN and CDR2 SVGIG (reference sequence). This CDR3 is CAWSDWGQGTGNTIYF. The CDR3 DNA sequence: TGTGCCTGGAGTGATTGGGGACAGGGGACTGGAAACACCATATATTTT.

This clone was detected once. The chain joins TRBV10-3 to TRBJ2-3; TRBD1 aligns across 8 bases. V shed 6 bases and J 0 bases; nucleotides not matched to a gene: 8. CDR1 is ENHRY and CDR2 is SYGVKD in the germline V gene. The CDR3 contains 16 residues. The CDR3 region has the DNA TGTGCCATCAGCAGCACAGGGGGAATAAGCACAGATACGCAGTATTTT. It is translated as CAISSTGGISTDTQYF.

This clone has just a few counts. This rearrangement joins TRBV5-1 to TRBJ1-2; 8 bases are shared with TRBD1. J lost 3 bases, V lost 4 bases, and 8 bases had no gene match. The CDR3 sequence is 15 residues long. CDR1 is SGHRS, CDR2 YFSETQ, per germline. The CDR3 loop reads CASSPRQGNHYGYTF. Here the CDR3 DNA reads TGCGCCAGCAGCCCCCGACAGGGGAACCACTATGGCTACACCTTC. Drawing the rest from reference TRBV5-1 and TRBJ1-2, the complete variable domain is KAGVTQTPRYLIKTRGQQVTLSCSPISGHRSVSWYQQTPGQGLQFLFEYFSETQRNKGNFPGRFSGRQFSNSRSEMNVSTLELGDSALYLCASSPRQGNHYGYTFGSGTRLTVV.

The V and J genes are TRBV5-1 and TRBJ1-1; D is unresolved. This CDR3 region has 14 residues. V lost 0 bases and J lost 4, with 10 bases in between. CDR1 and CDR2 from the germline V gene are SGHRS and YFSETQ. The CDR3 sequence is CASSLGGVGTEAFF. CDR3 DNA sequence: TGCGCCAGCAGCTTGGGCGGGGTGGGCACTGAAGCTTTCTTT.

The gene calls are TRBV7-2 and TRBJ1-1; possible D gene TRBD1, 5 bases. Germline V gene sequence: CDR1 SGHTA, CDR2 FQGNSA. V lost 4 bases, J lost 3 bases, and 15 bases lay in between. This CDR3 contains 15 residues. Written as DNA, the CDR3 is TGTGCCAGCAGCTACGGGGGGACGGGTGACACTGAAGCTTTCTTT. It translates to CASSYGGTGDTEAFF.

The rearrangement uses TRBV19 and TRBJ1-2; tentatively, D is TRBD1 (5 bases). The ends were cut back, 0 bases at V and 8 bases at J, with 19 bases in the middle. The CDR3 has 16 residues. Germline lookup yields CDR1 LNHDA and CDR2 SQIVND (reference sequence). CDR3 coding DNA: TGTGCCAGTAGTATAGATCGGCAGGGATGGGGAACGGGCTACACCTTC. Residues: CASSIDRQGWGTGYTF. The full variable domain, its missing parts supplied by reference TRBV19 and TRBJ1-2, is DGGITQSPKYLFRKEGQNVTLSCEQNLNHDAMYWYRQDPGQGLRLIYYSQIVNDFQKGDIAEGYSVSREKKESFPLTVTSAQKNPTAFYLCASSIDRQGWGTGYTFGSGTRLTVV.

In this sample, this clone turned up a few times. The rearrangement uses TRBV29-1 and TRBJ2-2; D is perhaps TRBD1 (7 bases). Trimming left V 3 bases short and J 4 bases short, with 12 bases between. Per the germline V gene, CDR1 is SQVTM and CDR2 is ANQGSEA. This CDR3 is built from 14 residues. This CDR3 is CSVDRGAGTGELFF. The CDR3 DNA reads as TGCAGCGTTGACAGGGGGGCCGGCACCGGGGAGCTGTTTTTT.